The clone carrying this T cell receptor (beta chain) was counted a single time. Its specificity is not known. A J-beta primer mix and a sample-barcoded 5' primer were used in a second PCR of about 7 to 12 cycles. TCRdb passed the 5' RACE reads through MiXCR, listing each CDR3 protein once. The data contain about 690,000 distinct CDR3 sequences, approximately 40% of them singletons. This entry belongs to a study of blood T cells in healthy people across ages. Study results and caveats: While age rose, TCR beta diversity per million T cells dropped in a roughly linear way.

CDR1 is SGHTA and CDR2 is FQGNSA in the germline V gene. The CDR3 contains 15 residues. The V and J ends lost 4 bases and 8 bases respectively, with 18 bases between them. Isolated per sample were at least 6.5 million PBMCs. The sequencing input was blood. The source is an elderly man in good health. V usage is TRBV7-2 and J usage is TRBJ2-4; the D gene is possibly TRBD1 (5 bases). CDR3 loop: CASSYPTGTMDIQYF. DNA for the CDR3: TGTGCCAGCAGCTACCCAACAGGTACAATGGACATTCAGTACTTC.